This T cell receptor (beta chain) appears in the sequencing data of a study of blood T cell repertoires in COVID-19. Trimming at V came to 0 bases and at J to 4 bases, leaving 7 bases not matched to a gene. The CDR3 covers 19 residues. Germline V gene lookup returns CDR1 PRHDT and CDR2 FYEKMQ (reference sequence). Donors in Cohort 3 who had recovered were those with two negative PCRs, healthcare professional clearance, or resolution of their symptoms. The table came from immunoSEQ multiplex PCR; TCRdb's copy has only in-frame clones and leaves some out. Of about 130,000 clones in the sample, about 86% were seen once.

The specimen was PBMCs or T cells enriched from blood (not recorded which). This receptor was obtained from a woman between 50 and 59 years old who had recovered from COVID-19. The rearrangement uses TRBV13 and TRBJ2-3, with 16 nucleotides matching TRBD2. The CDR3 protein is CASSLGLGLAGGPSDTQYF. Here the CDR3 DNA reads TGTGCCAGCAGCTTAGGCCTGGGACTAGCGGGGGGGCCGTCAGATACGCAGTATTTT.